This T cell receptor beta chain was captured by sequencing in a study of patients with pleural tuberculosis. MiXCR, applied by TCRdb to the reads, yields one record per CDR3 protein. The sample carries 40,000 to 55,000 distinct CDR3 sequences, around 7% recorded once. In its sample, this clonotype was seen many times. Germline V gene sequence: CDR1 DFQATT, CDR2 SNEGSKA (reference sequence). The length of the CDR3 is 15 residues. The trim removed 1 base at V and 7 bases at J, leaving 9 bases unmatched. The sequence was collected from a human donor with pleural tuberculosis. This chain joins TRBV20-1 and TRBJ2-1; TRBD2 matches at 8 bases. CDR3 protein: CSARGAGARGNEQFF. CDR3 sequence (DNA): TGCAGTGCTAGAGGAGCGGGAGCTAGGGGTAATGAGCAGTTCTTC.